These 32 T cell receptor beta chains share one sample of origin, sequenced in a study of blood T cell repertoires in COVID-19. Profiling relied on immunoSEQ multiplex PCR, and the TCRdb table lists in-frame clones only, not all of them. The sample shows tens of thousands of clones, 80% to 90% of them seen only once. Sequencing used peripheral blood. These receptors originate from a man over 45 with active or convalescent COVID-19.

The chain links TRBV7-2 to TRBJ2-7, with TRBD2 matching over 9 bases. V trimming: 4 bases; J trimming: 7 bases; junction bases outside the gene matches: 11. Germline V gives CDR1 SGHTA, CDR2 FQGNSA. This CDR3 is built from 15 residues. CDR3 sequence: CASSSRQTSGQEQYF. In DNA, the CDR3 is TGTGCCAGCAGCTCAAGACAGACTAGCGGACAGGAGCAGTACTTC.

This clone has only one observation. This chain connects TRBV27 to TRBJ2-2, with D maybe TRBD1 (6 bases). This CDR3 is built from 15 residues. The V gene lost 0 bases and the J gene lost 3 bases, with 8 bases spanning the gap. In germline, CDR1 is MNHEY, CDR2 SMNVEV (reference sequence). As DNA, the CDR3 is TGTGCCAGCAGTTTATCTTACAGGGACACCGGGGAGCTGTTTTTT. Amino acids: CASSLSYRDTGELFF.

The rearrangement links TRBV11-2 to TRBJ2-1; TRBD2 agrees at 7 bases. With V trimmed by 4 bases and J by 9 bases, 12 bases remained unmatched. The CDR3 runs 15 residues. Germline V gene data show CDR1 as SGHAT and CDR2 as FQNNGV. The CDR3 spells CASSSFLNGGTEQFF. The DNA of the CDR3 is TGTGCCAGCAGCTCGTTTCTGAACGGGGGGACTGAGCAGTTCTTC.

The CDR3 protein is CASSFSAGGVETQYF. In nucleotides, the CDR3 is TGTGCCAGCAGCTTCAGCGCCGGGGGGGTGGAGACCCAGTACTTC. The chain combines TRBV11-2 with TRBJ2-5; 8 bases line up with TRBD2. V trimming: 3 bases; J trimming: 5 bases; junction bases outside the gene matches: 8. The V gene's germline CDR1 is SGHAT and CDR2 FQNNGV. The CDR3 is 15 residues long.

The J gene is TRBJ2-1, the V gene TRBV7-2; TRBD2 matches at 10 bases. CDR3 length: 13 amino acids. The ends lost 6 bases at V and 7 bases at J; junction bases unmatched: 3. Germline assignment: CDR1 SGHTA and CDR2 FQGNSA. The CDR3 here is CASRSTSGNEQFF. The DNA for the CDR3 is TGTGCCAGCAGATCGACTAGCGGGAATGAGCAGTTCTTC.

This clone appeared a single time. V is TRBV29-1 and J is TRBJ1-1; D remains ambiguous. V lost 4 bases and J lost 3, with 6 bases in between. There are 11 residues in the CDR3. Per germline, CDR1 SQVTM and CDR2 ANQGSEA. The DNA of the CDR3 is TGCAGCGTTGTCGTCTACACTGAAGCTTTCTTT. Translated, it gives CSVVVYTEAFF. Combining the CDR3 with reference TRBV29-1 and TRBJ1-1 gives the whole variable domain SAVISQKPSRDICQRGTSLTIQCQVDSQVTMMFWYRQQPGQSLTLIATANQGSEATYESGFVIDKFPISRPNLTFSTLTVSNMSPEDSSIYLCSVVVYTEAFFGQGTRLTVV.

The V call is TRBV4-1, the J call TRBJ1-1; no reliable D call. Germline CDR1 MGHRA, CDR2 YSYEKL. CDR3 size: 14 residues. The V gene lost 1 base and the J gene lost 0 bases, with 6 bases spanning the gap. The DNA for the CDR3 is TGCGCCAGCAGCCAAGCCTTATTGAACACTGAAGCTTTCTTT. Translating gives CASSQALLNTEAFF.

V usage is TRBV24-1 and J usage is TRBJ1-2; 10 bases fit TRBD1. Per the germline V gene, CDR1 is KGHDR and CDR2 is SFDVKD. The CDR3 runs to 14 residues. V dropped 2 bases and J dropped 6; count of bases not matched to a gene: 2. This CDR3 reads CATSDSGTGDGYTF. CDR3 bases: TGTGCCACCAGTGATTCGGGGACAGGGGATGGCTACACCTTC.

The chain carries TRBV4-2 and TRBJ2-5; 11 nucleotides agree with TRBD2. With 4 bases clipped from V and 2 bases from J, the junction kept 6 bases outside the gene matches. CDR3 length equals 16 residues. Germline V gives CDR1 LGHNA, CDR2 YNFKEQ. Here the CDR3 reads CASSRRLAGRQETQYF. CDR3 in DNA: TGTGCCAGCAGCCGGAGACTAGCGGGACGGCAAGAGACCCAGTACTTC.

The chain has TRBV11-2 and TRBJ2-6; 7 bases are a match to TRBD1. The CDR3 consists of 18 residues. With V trimmed by 2 bases and J by 1 base, 8 bases remained unmatched. Germline CDR1 reads SGHAT; CDR2 reads FQNNGV. CDR3 region: CASSLRDSPRSGANVLTF. The DNA for the CDR3 is TGTGCCAGCAGCTTAAGGGACAGTCCTAGGTCTGGGGCCAACGTCCTGACTTTC.

J is TRBJ2-3 and V is TRBV1; TRBD2 reflects the table's D call only, with no check against the DNA. TRBV1 has pseudogene status. The CDR3 is 17 residues long. CDR3 DNA: TGCACCAGCAGCCACCCCGTGAAGCGGGAGGGCACAGATACGCAGTATTTT. It encodes CTSSHPVKREGTDTQYF.

The rearrangement uses TRBV3-1 (or the pseudogene TRBV3-2) and TRBJ2-1; TRBD2 agrees at 10 bases. V shed 4 bases, J shed 3 bases, and the junction held 6 bases outside the gene matches. This CDR3 is built from 16 residues. In germline, CDR1 is LGHDT, CDR2 YNNKEL (reference sequence). The CDR3 sequence is CASSPISGGFYNEQFF. DNA of the CDR3: TGTGCCAGCAGCCCTATTAGCGGGGGGTTCTACAATGAGCAGTTCTTC.

The genes are TRBV5-1 and TRBJ2-2; D not certain. Trimming left V 0 bases short and J 4 bases short, with 4 bases between. Germline V CDR1 and CDR2: SGHRS, YFSETQ. The CDR3 spans 13 residues. The CDR3 sequence is CASSLAGTGELFF. CDR3 bases: TGCGCCAGCAGCTTGGCCGGCACCGGGGAGCTGTTTTTT.

The table lists this clone with a few counts. The V and J genes are TRBV29-1 and TRBJ2-7; tentatively, D is TRBD2 (6 bases). Germline CDR1 reads SQVTM; CDR2 reads ANQGSEA. V was shortened by 1 base and J by 3 bases, with 10 bases between the two germline ends. The CDR3 length is 13 residues. This CDR3 reads CSVEGGTFYEQYF. CDR3 in DNA: TGCAGCGTTGAAGGGGGGACTTTCTACGAGCAGTACTTC.

The rearrangement links TRBV27 to TRBJ2-1; D is possibly TRBD1 (6 bases). Germline V gene sequence: CDR1 MNHEY, CDR2 SMNVEV (reference sequence). V was trimmed by 6 bases and J by 0 bases, leaving 18 bases between them. The CDR3 runs to 17 residues. The CDR3 spells CASRIQGRSTSYNEQFF. CDR3 nucleotides: TGTGCCAGCAGAATACAGGGTAGGTCCACCTCCTACAATGAGCAGTTCTTC.

This clone has a single count. The CDR3 nucleotides read TGTGCCAGCAGTACCGGGACATTCTCCTACGAGCAGTACTTC. Translation gives CASSTGTFSYEQYF. The chain couples TRBV28 to TRBJ2-7, with TRBD1 as a possible D gene (6 bases). The CDR3 loop spans 14 amino acids. Deletions cut 5 bases from V and 0 bases from J, with 11 bases between. CDR1 is MDHEN, CDR2 SYDVKM, per germline.

The rearrangement links TRBV7-2 to TRBJ2-5; 7 nucleotides align to TRBD1. The CDR3 is made up of 15 amino acids. The V gene's germline CDR1 is SGHTA and CDR2 FQGNSA. V was clipped by 5 bases and J by 0 bases; unmatched bases: 6. DNA of the CDR3: TGTGCCAGCAGCCGTCGGACAGGTAACCAAGAGACCCAGTACTTC. As protein: CASSRRTGNQETQYF.

This clone was seen more than once but under ten times. The same CDR3 is also encoded by other DNA sequences in this sample. J is TRBJ1-6 and V is TRBV9; 7 bases match TRBD1. The germline CDR1 and CDR2 sequences are SGDLS and YYNGEE. Germline trimming cut 3 bases from V and 7 bases from J; bases unmatched to any gene: 7. The CDR3 consists of 15 residues. CDR3 coding DNA: TGTGCCAGCAGCGAGACCGGGACAGAGAATTCACCCCTCCACTTT. Translated, it gives CASSETGTENSPLHF.

This rearrangement joins TRBV6-5 to TRBJ1-5; D remains ambiguous. Germline CDR1 is MNHEY and CDR2 is SVGAGI. Trimming left V 8 bases short and J 0 bases short, with 8 bases between. This CDR3 comprises 13 residues. CDR3 loop: CASGRGSNQPQHF. CDR3 sequence (DNA): TGTGCCAGCGGAAGAGGTAGCAATCAGCCCCAGCATTTT.

The chain employs TRBV30 and TRBJ2-5; TRBD2 agrees at 9 bases. V was clipped by 3 bases and J by 5 bases; unmatched bases: 7. This CDR3 has 14 residues. Germline V lookup: CDR1 GTSNPN, CDR2 SVGIG (reference sequence). CDR3 in DNA: TGTGCCTGGAGACCGCGGGAGGGAGGGGAGACCCAGTACTTC. Its translation: CAWRPREGGETQYF.

The chain has TRBV11-2 and TRBJ2-5; 8 nucleotides align to TRBD2. The trim removed 5 bases at V and 1 base at J, leaving 12 bases unmatched. This CDR3 comprises 17 residues. Germline loops: CDR1 SGHAT, CDR2 FQNNGV. CDR3 protein: CASSPLAGHLFQETQYF. The CDR3 DNA sequence: TGTGCCAGCAGCCCCCTAGCGGGCCACCTTTTCCAAGAGACCCAGTACTTC. Full variable domain (missing parts from reference TRBV11-2 and TRBJ2-5): EAGVAQSPRYKIIEKRQSVAFWCNPISGHATLYWYQQILGQGPKLLIQFQNNGVVDDSQLPKDRFSAERLKGVDSTLKIQPAKLEDSAVYLCASSPLAGHLFQETQYFGPGTRLLVL.

J is TRBJ2-3 and V is TRBV5-1; D gene ambiguous. This CDR3 region has 15 residues. Germline assignment: CDR1 SGHRS and CDR2 YFSETQ. With 0 bases removed from V and 0 bases from J, the gap between germline ends came to 8 bases. CDR3 bases: TGCGCCAGCAGCTTGGAGACTCCCAGCACAGATACGCAGTATTTT. Translation gives CASSLETPSTDTQYF.

Turning to this clone: Being one base from a much bigger clone, this may be a read error. The J gene is TRBJ1-3, the V gene TRBV19, with 7 nucleotides matching TRBD1. The CDR3 extends over 16 amino acids. The germline V gene has CDR1 LNHDA and CDR2 SQIVND (reference sequence). CDR3 loop: CASRPGRQGSRNTIYF. DNA of the CDR3: TGTGCCAGTAGACCCGGAAGACAGGGCTCTAGAAACACCATATATTTT.

The chain links TRBV27 to TRBJ2-3, with 13 bases fitting TRBD2. This CDR3 is 20 amino acids long. Looked up from germline, CDR1 is MNHEY and CDR2 is SMNVEV (reference sequence). Trimming at V came to 3 bases and at J to 0 bases, leaving 12 bases not matched to a gene. Written as DNA, the CDR3 is TGTGCCAGCAGTTTTACCGCGGGACTAGCGGGAAGCACTAGCACAGATACGCAGTATTTT. Protein sequence: CASSFTAGLAGSTSTDTQYF.

The chain is built from TRBV29-1 and TRBJ1-2; a weak D match, TRBD1 (5 bases). The CDR3 sequence is 13 residues long. Germline V gene sequence: CDR1 SQVTM, CDR2 ANQGSEA. Between the trimmed V and J ends, which lost 6 bases and 4 bases, there was a span of 15 bases. CDR3 amino acids: CSVQTVNVYGYTF. CDR3 nucleotide sequence: TGCAGCGTCCAGACAGTAAACGTCTATGGCTACACCTTC.

The chain combines TRBV2 with TRBJ2-7, with D possibly TRBD1 on 6 matching bases. This CDR3 comprises 14 residues. Trimming cost V 2 bases and J 4 bases, with 12 bases left between them. Germline V gene lookup returns CDR1 SNHLY and CDR2 FYNNEI. CDR3 residues: CASSENRASYEQYF. CDR3 coding DNA: TGTGCCAGCAGTGAAAACAGGGCATCTTACGAGCAGTACTTC. The full variable domain, in which reference TRBV2 and TRBJ2-7 provide the parts outside the CDR3, is EPEVTQTPSHQVTQMGQEVILRCVPISNHLYFYWYRQILGQKVEFLVSFYNNEISEKSEIFDDQFSVERPDGSNFTLKIRSTKLEDSAMYFCASSENRASYEQYFGPGTRLTVT.

The V and J genes are TRBV10-3 and TRBJ2-5; 10 bases map to TRBD1. V shed 2 bases and J 5 bases; nucleotides not matched to a gene: 5. CDR3 length: 15 residues. Germline V gene sequence: CDR1 ENHRY, CDR2 SYGVKD. This chain's CDR3 is CAISEGQGGVETQYF. The CDR3 coding sequence is TGTGCCATCAGTGAGGGACAGGGGGGGGTTGAGACCCAGTACTTC.

This chain connects TRBV19 to TRBJ1-4; 8 bases line up with TRBD1. From germline, CDR1 is LNHDA and CDR2 SQIVND (reference sequence). V shed 5 bases, J shed 6 bases, and the junction held 8 bases outside the gene matches. The CDR3 runs to 15 residues. For the CDR3, the DNA is TGTGCCAGTAGTCATAGGACAGGGTTGGATGAAAAACTGTTTTTT. Its translation: CASSHRTGLDEKLFF.

The chain recombines TRBV6-5 with TRBJ2-5; 8 nucleotides align to TRBD1. Losses at the gene ends were 5 bases for V and 6 bases for J; bases not matched to a gene: 8. The germline V gene encodes CDR1 MNHEY and CDR2 SVGAGI. The CDR3 spans 14 residues. This CDR3 reads CASSPGQGWQTQYF. In DNA form, the CDR3 reads TGTGCCAGCAGTCCCGGACAGGGTTGGCAGACCCAGTACTTC.

The J gene is TRBJ1-2, the V gene TRBV3-1 (or the pseudogene TRBV3-2), with 8 bases lining up with TRBD1. Germline V gene lookup returns CDR1 LGHDT and CDR2 YNNKEL (reference sequence). Trimming removed 4 bases from V and 3 bases from J; junction bases left unmatched: 13. This CDR3 comprises 17 residues. CDR3 in DNA: TGTGCCAGCAGCCTAAGCCTCGGTCAGGGGGCAGACTATGGCTACACCTTC. Its protein is CASSLSLGQGADYGYTF.

The chain uses TRBV6-1 and TRBJ2-7; D call uncertain. In germline, CDR1 is MNHNS, CDR2 SASEGT. This CDR3 region has 16 residues. V was shortened by 1 base and J by 2 bases, with 15 bases between the two germline ends. The CDR3 region is CASSEGPPPGPYEQYF. The CDR3 bases are TGTGCCAGCAGTGAAGGCCCGCCGCCGGGTCCCTACGAGCAGTACTTC.

This chain connects TRBV19 to TRBJ1-5; D is uncertain. Trimming pared 3 bases from V and 0 bases from J, leaving 9 bases between. The CDR3 is made up of 15 amino acids. Germline assignment: CDR1 LNHDA and CDR2 SQIVND (reference sequence). The CDR3 sequence: CASSMGSYSNQPQHF. Written as DNA, the CDR3 is TGTGCCAGTAGTATGGGCAGTTATAGCAATCAGCCCCAGCATTTT.